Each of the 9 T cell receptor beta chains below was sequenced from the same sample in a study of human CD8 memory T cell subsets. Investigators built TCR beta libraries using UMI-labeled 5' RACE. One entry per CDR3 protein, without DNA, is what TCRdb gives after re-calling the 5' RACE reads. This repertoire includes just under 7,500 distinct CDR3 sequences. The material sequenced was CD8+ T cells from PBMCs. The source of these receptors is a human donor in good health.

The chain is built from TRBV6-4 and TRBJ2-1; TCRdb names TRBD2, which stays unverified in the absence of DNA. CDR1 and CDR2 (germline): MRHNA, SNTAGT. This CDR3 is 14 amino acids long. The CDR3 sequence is CASSRAADPNEQFF.

The CDR3 sequence: CASSYSESPYRNTEAFF. This chain uses TRBV6-5 with TRBJ1-1; lacking DNA, the TRBD1 call made by TCRdb goes unchecked. CDR1 is MNHEY and CDR2 is SVGAGI in the germline V gene. CDR3 length: 17 residues.

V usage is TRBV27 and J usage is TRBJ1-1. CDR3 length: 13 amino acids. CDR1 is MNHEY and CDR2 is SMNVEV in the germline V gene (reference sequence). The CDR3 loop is CASSPGAGAEAFF.

The CDR3 reads CASSPPFTDTQYF. The V and J genes are TRBV12-3 or TRBV12-4 and TRBJ2-3. This CDR3 contains 13 residues.

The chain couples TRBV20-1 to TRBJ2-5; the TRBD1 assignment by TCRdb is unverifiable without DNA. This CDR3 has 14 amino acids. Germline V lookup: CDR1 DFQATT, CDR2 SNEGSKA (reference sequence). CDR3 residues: CSARLGQAGETQYF.

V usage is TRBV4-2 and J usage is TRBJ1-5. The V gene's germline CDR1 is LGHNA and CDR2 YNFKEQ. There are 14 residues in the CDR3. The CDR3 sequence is CASSQFYIDQPQHF.

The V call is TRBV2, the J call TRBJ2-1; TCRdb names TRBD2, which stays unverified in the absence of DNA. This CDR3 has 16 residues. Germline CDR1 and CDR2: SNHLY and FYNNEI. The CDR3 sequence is CASSARSGGDHNEQFF.

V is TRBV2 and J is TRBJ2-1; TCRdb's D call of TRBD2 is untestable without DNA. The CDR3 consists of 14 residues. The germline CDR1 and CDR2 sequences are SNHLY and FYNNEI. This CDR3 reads CASRELAGDGEQFF.

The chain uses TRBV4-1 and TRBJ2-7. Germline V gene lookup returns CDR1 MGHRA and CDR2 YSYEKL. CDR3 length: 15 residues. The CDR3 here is CASSQDLGDTYEQYF.